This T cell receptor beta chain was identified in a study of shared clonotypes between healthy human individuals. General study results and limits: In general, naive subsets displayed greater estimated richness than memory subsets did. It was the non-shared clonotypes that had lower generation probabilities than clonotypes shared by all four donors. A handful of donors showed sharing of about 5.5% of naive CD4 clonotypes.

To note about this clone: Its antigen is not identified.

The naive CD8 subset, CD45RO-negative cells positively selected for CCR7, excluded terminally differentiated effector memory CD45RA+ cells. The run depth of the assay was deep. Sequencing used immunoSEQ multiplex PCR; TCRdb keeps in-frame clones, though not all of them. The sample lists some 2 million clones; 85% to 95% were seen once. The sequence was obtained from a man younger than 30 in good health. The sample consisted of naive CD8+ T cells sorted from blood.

The CDR3 bases are TGTGCCAGCAGTGACACGACGGACACAGATACGCAGTATTTT. It translates to CASSDTTDTDTQYF. J is TRBJ2-3 and V is TRBV6-5; D not resolved. The CDR3 consists of 14 residues. V was clipped by 5 bases and J by 2 bases, with 11 bases between them. Germline assignment: CDR1 MNHEY and CDR2 SVGAGI.